These 16 T cell receptor beta chains originate from one sample sequenced in a study of molecular identifiers for immune sequencing clone quantification. One entry per CDR3 protein, called by TCRdb with MiXCR from the PCR reads. The sample carries more than 550,000 distinct CDR3 sequences, around 25% recorded once. Sequencing was performed on naive CD8+ T cells from blood, with Jurkat cell RNA spiked in. The subset: FACS-sorted CD8+CD4-CCR7+CD45RA+ naive T cells. These TCRs come from a human donor in good health. Some libraries in this study had Jurkat cell RNA spiked in.

This clonotype occurred a few times. This sequence joins TRBV6-5 and TRBJ2-2; unclear D gene. Deletions cut 3 bases from V and 4 bases from J, with 18 bases between. Germline CDR1 is MNHEY and CDR2 is SVGAGI. This CDR3 has 17 residues. The CDR3, as DNA: TGTGCCAGCAGTTATTCACTATTGAGCCTTATCACCGGGGAGCTGTTTTTT. Residues: CASSYSLLSLITGELFF.

This clonotype was counted a few times. A read error may explain this, as a much larger clone is one base away. The chain links TRBV4-2 to TRBJ1-5; D is unclear. The ends were cut back, 1 base at V and 6 bases at J, with 13 bases in the middle. CDR1 and CDR2 from the germline V gene are LGHNA and YNFKEQ. The CDR3 length is 15 residues. CDR3 loop: CASSQGNRVVQPQHF. In DNA, the CDR3 is TGTGCCAGCAGCCAAGGAAACCGGGTCGTTCAGCCCCAGCATTTT.

This clonotype was picked up a small number of times. The chain is built from TRBV27 and TRBJ2-1; 8 bases agree with TRBD1. The CDR3 has 13 amino acids. The V gene's germline CDR1 is MNHEY and CDR2 SMNVEV (reference sequence). With V trimmed by 4 bases and J by 8 bases, 4 bases remained unmatched. This CDR3 is CASSYTGGYEQFF. CDR3 sequence (DNA): TGTGCCAGCAGTTATACAGGGGGATATGAGCAGTTCTTC.

The chain links TRBV4-3 to TRBJ2-2; 7 bases are shared with TRBD1. Trimming took 6 bases from V and 3 from J; bases not matched to a gene: 13. CDR3 length equals 17 residues. Germline loops: CDR1 LGHNA, CDR2 YSLEER. Written as DNA, the CDR3 is TGCGCCAGCAGACCTAGATATAACAGGGGACACACCGGGGAGCTGTTTTTT. Protein sequence: CASRPRYNRGHTGELFF.

The sample holds many counts of this clonotype. The chain carries TRBV6-5 and TRBJ1-5; D not resolved. Trimming took 8 bases from V and 2 from J, leaving 4 bases between them. CDR1 and CDR2 (germline): MNHEY, SVGAGI. The CDR3 loop spans 11 amino acids. CDR3: CASGGNQPQHF. The CDR3 region has the DNA TGTGCCAGCGGGGGCAATCAGCCCCAGCATTTT.

This clonotype was observed many times. V and J are TRBV6-2 or TRBV6-3 and TRBJ1-1; D is unclear. Per germline, CDR1 MNHEY and CDR2 SVGEGT. The CDR3 contains 15 residues. V was cut by 4 bases and J by 3 bases, with 15 bases left in between. The CDR3 nucleotides are TGTGCCAGCAGTTCAACCCCCAGCTGGGACACTGAAGCTTTCTTT. Encoded protein: CASSSTPSWDTEAFF.

This clonotype appeared many times. The chain joins TRBV4-1 to TRBJ2-5; tentatively, D is TRBD2 (5 bases). With 0 bases removed from V and 9 bases from J, the gap between germline ends came to 8 bases. The germline V gene encodes CDR1 MGHRA and CDR2 YSYEKL. The CDR3 spans 12 residues. The CDR3 loop reads CASSQDSVAQYF. As DNA, the CDR3 is TGCGCCAGCAGCCAAGATAGCGTAGCCCAGTACTTC.

This clonotype was counted ten times or more. J is TRBJ2-5 and V is TRBV2; 7 bases agree with TRBD2. V gave up 7 bases and J gave up 5 bases; unmatched junction bases: 16. The CDR3 is 16 amino acids. The germline V gene has CDR1 SNHLY and CDR2 FYNNEI. The CDR3 spells CASTPPVSGVKETQYF. CDR3 DNA: TGTGCCAGCACTCCCCCCGTCAGCGGGGTAAAGGAGACCCAGTACTTC.

This clonotype has a single count. This rearrangement joins TRBV30 to TRBJ2-6; D might be TRBD2 (6 bases). Trimming took off 3 bases at V and 1 base at J, with 22 bases between the two ends. The CDR3 loop spans 19 amino acids. Germline loops: CDR1 GTSNPN, CDR2 SVGIG (reference sequence). CDR3 loop: CAWSPTDGEADSGANVLTF. CDR3 bases: TGTGCCTGGAGCCCGACGGACGGGGAGGCGGATTCTGGGGCCAACGTCCTGACTTTC.

On this clonotype: A clone one base away is much larger, so this may be a read error. The J gene is TRBJ1-1, the V gene TRBV29-1, with a weak D call TRBD1 (5 bases). The V end lost 0 bases, the J end lost 13 bases, and 15 bases lay between the germline ends. In germline, CDR1 is SQVTM, CDR2 ANQGSEA. The CDR3 is 12 amino acids. CDR3 DNA sequence: TGCAGCGTTGAAGAGGGGGGACTAAAGGTTTTCTTT. Amino acids: CSVEEGGLKVFF.

Comments on this clonotype: This may arise from a read error, as a much more abundant clone is one base away. The chain uses TRBV7-9 and TRBJ1-1; 7 bases map to TRBD1. The trim removed 6 bases at V and 10 bases at J, leaving 14 bases unmatched. CDR1 SEHNR and CDR2 FQNEAQ come from the germline V gene (reference sequence). The CDR3 contains 14 residues. CDR3 region: CASRLPGTAFGAFF. The CDR3 DNA is TGTGCCAGCAGATTACCCGGGACAGCGTTTGGAGCTTTCTTT.

This clonotype was seen ten or more times. In DNA, the CDR3 is TGTGCCAGCAGTTTTGTACAGGGGGGCACAGATACGCAGTATTTT. It specifies CASSFVQGGTDTQYF. V gene TRBV27 combines with J gene TRBJ2-3; 8 bases line up with TRBD1. The germline V gene has CDR1 MNHEY and CDR2 SMNVEV (reference sequence). J gave up 1 base and V 3 bases, and 3 bases lay outside the gene matches. The CDR3 spans 15 residues.

This clonotype has ten or more counts. V gene TRBV7-9 combines with J gene TRBJ2-3; D gene ambiguous. Trimming took 5 bases from V and 0 from J, leaving 9 bases between them. This CDR3 has 14 residues. The V gene's germline CDR1 is SEHNR and CDR2 FQNEAQ (reference sequence). Here the CDR3 reads CASSPIGSTDTQYF. The CDR3 DNA reads TGTGCCAGCAGCCCCATTGGGAGCACAGATACGCAGTATTTT.

With respect to this clonotype: This may stem from a read error, because a much larger clone lies one nucleotide away. The rearrangement uses TRBV7-2 and TRBJ2-5; tentative D call: TRBD2 (7 bases). The CDR3 length is 16 residues. V was cut by 5 bases and J by 7 bases, with 23 bases left in between. Per the germline V gene, CDR1 is SGHTA and CDR2 is FQGNSA. This CDR3 is CASSQERGLKGGTQYF. DNA for the CDR3: TGTGCCAGCAGCCAAGAGCGGGGTTTGAAGGGGGGGACCCAGTACTTC.

The V gene is TRBV7-9, the J gene TRBJ1-4, with TRBD1 matching over 7 bases. The germline V gene has CDR1 SEHNR and CDR2 FQNEAQ (reference sequence). The CDR3 extends over 16 amino acids. With 5 bases clipped from V and 8 bases from J, the junction kept 14 bases outside the gene matches. This chain's CDR3 is CASSEPSTGVGEKLFF. The CDR3 DNA reads TGTGCCAGCAGCGAGCCGAGTACAGGGGTAGGGGAAAAACTGTTTTTT.

This clonotype was found many times. V gene TRBV7-6 combines with J gene TRBJ2-3; 11 nucleotides align to TRBD2. The J segment lost 3 bases and the V segment lost 3 bases, leaving 5 bases of the junction unmatched. CDR3 length: 16 amino acids. Per the germline V gene, CDR1 is SGHVS and CDR2 is FNYEAQ. CDR3 residues: CASSLLAGGQTDTQYF. The CDR3 DNA is TGTGCCAGCAGCTTGTTAGCGGGGGGGCAAACAGATACGCAGTATTTT.